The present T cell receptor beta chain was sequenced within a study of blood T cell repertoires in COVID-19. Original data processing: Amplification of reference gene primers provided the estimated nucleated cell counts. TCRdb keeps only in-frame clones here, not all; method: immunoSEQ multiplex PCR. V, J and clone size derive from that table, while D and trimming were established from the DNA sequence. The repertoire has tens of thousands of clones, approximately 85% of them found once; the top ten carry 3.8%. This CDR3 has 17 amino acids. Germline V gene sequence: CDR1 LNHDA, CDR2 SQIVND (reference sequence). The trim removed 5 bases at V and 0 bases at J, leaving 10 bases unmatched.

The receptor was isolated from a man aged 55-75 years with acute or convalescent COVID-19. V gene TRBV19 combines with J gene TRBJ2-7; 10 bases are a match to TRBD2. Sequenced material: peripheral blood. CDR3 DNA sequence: TGTGCCAGTAGTTCGGCTAGCGGGAGTTCAAGCTCCTACGAGCAGTACTTC. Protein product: CASSSASGSSSSYEQYF.